The 25 T cell receptor beta chains in this list originate from one sample, sequenced in a study of T cell changes during pregnancy in multiple sclerosis. The data were produced by immunoSEQ multiplex PCR, yet TCRdb's version contains in-frame clones alone and is incomplete. This table has 85,000 to 90,000 clones, over 85% appearing once. Material: peripheral blood, obtained after pregnancy. These receptors all come from a female donor in good health, enrolled as a control in a pregnancy study.

The chain recombines TRBV6-6 with TRBJ2-3; a weak D match, TRBD2 (6 bases). V dropped 3 bases and J dropped 6 bases, with 19 bases sitting between them. CDR1 is MNHNY, CDR2 SVGAGI, per germline (reference sequence). The CDR3 contains 16 residues. Written as DNA, the CDR3 is TGTGCCAGCAGTTATTCTAGTCTAGCGCTGGGGGATACGCAGTATTTT. Its protein product is CASSYSSLALGDTQYF.

DNA of the CDR3: TGTGCCAGTAGTATAGGGCAGGTGAAACGCCCTGAAGCTTTCTTT. Residues: CASSIGQVKRPEAFF. The chain uses TRBV19 and TRBJ1-1; D ambiguous. V shed 1 base and J shed 6 bases, with 15 bases lying between them. There are 15 residues in the CDR3. Germline-derived CDR1 and CDR2 are LNHDA and SQIVND (reference sequence).

The chain combines TRBV27 with TRBJ1-1, with TRBD1 as a possible D gene (5 bases). The CDR3 covers 13 residues. V gave up 3 bases and J gave up 2 bases, with 7 bases separating them. Germline loops: CDR1 MNHEY, CDR2 SMNVEV (reference sequence). CDR3 residues: CASSLTANTEAFF. CDR3 DNA: TGTGCCAGCAGTTTGACAGCCAACACTGAAGCTTTCTTT.

V gene TRBV7-2 combines with J gene TRBJ2-4; 10 bases are a match to TRBD1. This CDR3 is built from 15 residues. Germline V gene sequence: CDR1 SGHTA, CDR2 FQGNSA. The trim removed 4 bases at V and 10 bases at J, leaving 10 bases unmatched. The CDR3 sequence: CASSYPTGGRGIQYF. The CDR3 DNA sequence: TGTGCCAGCAGCTACCCGACAGGGGGCCGAGGGATTCAGTACTTC.

The chain is built from TRBV6-5 and TRBJ1-5; 11 bases are a match to TRBD1. CDR1 is MNHEY and CDR2 is SVGAGI in the germline V gene. This CDR3 has 15 residues. J gave up 4 bases and V 5 bases, and 4 bases lay outside the gene matches. The CDR3 loop is CASSPGTGGNQPQHF. CDR3 DNA sequence: TGTGCCAGCAGTCCCGGGACAGGGGGAAATCAGCCCCAGCATTTT.

CDR3 DNA sequence: TGTGCCAGCAGTTACGCTAGCGGGAACTACGAGCAGTACTTC. It encodes CASSYASGNYEQYF. The V gene is TRBV6-7, the J gene TRBJ2-7, with TRBD2 matching over 9 bases. TRBV6-7 is an open reading frame, and its role is uncertain. This CDR3 is built from 14 residues. The V segment lost 2 bases and the J segment 3 bases; nucleotides outside the gene matches: 2.

The gene calls are TRBV4-1 and TRBJ1-5; unclear D gene. The CDR3 loop spans 16 amino acids. Germline CDR1 and CDR2: MGHRA and YSYEKL. The V and J ends lost 2 bases and 7 bases respectively, with 18 bases between them. CDR3: CASSQSGGLGRQPQHF. CDR3 in DNA: TGCGCCAGCAGCCAAAGTGGTGGGCTCGGTAGACAGCCCCAGCATTTT.

The J gene is TRBJ2-7, the V gene TRBV2, with D possibly matching TRBD1 (6 bases). The CDR3 has 11 amino acids. V shed 10 bases and J shed 6 bases, with 13 bases lying between them. From germline, CDR1 is SNHLY and CDR2 FYNNEI. CDR3 sequence: CATSGASEQYF. The CDR3 DNA reads as TGTGCCACCTCAGGGGCTTCCGAGCAGTACTTC.

The chain has TRBV27 and TRBJ2-5; 9 bases align to TRBD2. This CDR3 spans 15 amino acids. Germline V gene sequence: CDR1 MNHEY, CDR2 SMNVEV (reference sequence). V trimming: 6 bases; J trimming: 2 bases; junction bases outside the gene matches: 7. The CDR3 nucleotides read TGTGCCAGCAGGAGAAGACTAGCGGAGCAAGAGACCCAGTACTTC. Its protein product is CASRRRLAEQETQYF.

The rearrangement links TRBV5-6 to TRBJ1-1; 8 nucleotides match TRBD1. Germline trimming cut 5 bases from V and 11 bases from J; bases unmatched to any gene: 11. The CDR3 contains 13 residues. CDR1 and CDR2 (germline): SGHDT, YYEEEE. CDR3 DNA: TGTGCCAGCAGTTTCGGGACAGGAAGTACGGCTTTCTTT. It yields the protein CASSFGTGSTAFF. Complete variable domain (other parts from reference TRBV5-6 and TRBJ1-1): DAGVTQSPTHLIKTRGQQVTLRCSPKSGHDTVSWYQQALGQGPQFIFQYYEEEERQRGNFPDRFSGHQFPNYSSELNVNALLLGDSALYLCASSFGTGSTAFFGQGTRLTVV.

The chain combines TRBV18 with TRBJ1-5, with D perhaps TRBD1 (5 bases). Germline values: CDR1 KGHSH, CDR2 LQKENI. CDR3 length equals 14 residues. The ends were cut back, 4 bases at V and 1 base at J, with 8 bases in the middle. The CDR3 sequence is CASSLGPSNQPQHF. Here the CDR3 DNA reads TGTGCCAGCTCACTGGGGCCAAGCAATCAGCCCCAGCATTTT.

The V gene is TRBV28, the J gene TRBJ2-1; possible D gene TRBD2, 5 bases. This CDR3 is built from 16 residues. Trimming took 2 bases from V and 0 from J, leaving 11 bases between them. Germline values: CDR1 MDHEN, CDR2 SYDVKM. CDR3 nucleotides: TGTGCCAGCAGTTTAAGCGGAGCCAGCTCCTACAATGAGCAGTTCTTC. It is translated as CASSLSGASSYNEQFF.

The chain joins TRBV2 to TRBJ2-2; D might be TRBD1 (5 bases). Germline assignment: CDR1 SNHLY and CDR2 FYNNEI. CDR3 size: 15 residues. Between the trimmed V and J ends, which lost 5 bases and 3 bases, there was a span of 13 bases. CDR3 DNA: TGTGCCAGCAGTTTGACCAGGGTGGACACCGGGGAGCTGTTTTTT. Amino acids: CASSLTRVDTGELFF. The variable domain in full, with the rest retrieved from reference TRBV2 and TRBJ2-2, is EPEVTQTPSHQVTQMGQEVILRCVPISNHLYFYWYRQILGQKVEFLVSFYNNEISEKSEIFDDQFSVERPDGSNFTLKIRSTKLEDSAMYFCASSLTRVDTGELFFGEGSRLTVL.

V gene TRBV19 combines with J gene TRBJ1-1; D may be TRBD1 (6 bases). Germline values: CDR1 LNHDA, CDR2 SQIVND (reference sequence). This CDR3 spans 12 amino acids. The V and J ends lost 8 bases and 1 base respectively, with 8 bases between them. Here the CDR3 reads CASQTGNTEAFF. CDR3 bases: TGTGCCAGTCAGACAGGGAACACTGAAGCTTTCTTT. Based on the CDR3 plus reference TRBV19 and TRBJ1-1, the full variable domain is DGGITQSPKYLFRKEGQNVTLSCEQNLNHDAMYWYRQDPGQGLRLIYYSQIVNDFQKGDIAEGYSVSREKKESFPLTVTSAQKNPTAFYLCASQTGNTEAFFGQGTRLTVV.

The chain employs TRBV19 and TRBJ1-1; possibly TRBD1 for D (5 bases). Germline lookup yields CDR1 LNHDA and CDR2 SQIVND (reference sequence). There are 14 residues in the CDR3. V lost 4 bases, J lost 4 bases, and 13 bases lay in between. CDR3 DNA sequence: TGTGCCAGTAGTACCTACAGGTCGGGCACTGAAGCTTTCTTT. Its translation is CASSTYRSGTEAFF.

V and J are TRBV2 and TRBJ2-7; D might be TRBD1 (6 bases). From germline, CDR1 is SNHLY and CDR2 FYNNEI. This CDR3 is built from 13 residues. Between the trimmed V and J ends, which lost 6 bases and 9 bases, there was a span of 18 bases. Written as DNA, the CDR3 is TGTGCCAGCAGCGCCGGGACGGAAGGGGGGCAGTACTTC. Protein sequence: CASSAGTEGGQYF.

The chain uses TRBV28 and TRBJ1-2, with D possibly matching TRBD1 (6 bases). V lost 2 bases to trimming and J lost 1 base, with 14 bases between them. The CDR3 contains 16 residues. The germline gives CDR1 MDHEN, CDR2 SYDVKM. Here the CDR3 DNA reads TGTGCCAGCAGTTTAACGGGGCAGGGGTTTAACTATGGCTACACCTTC. It yields the protein CASSLTGQGFNYGYTF.

This chain uses TRBV7-9 with TRBJ2-7, with a possible D match to TRBD1 (5 bases). Trimming cost V 5 bases and J 6 bases, with 14 bases left between them. CDR3 length equals 13 residues. Germline V gene lookup returns CDR1 SEHNR and CDR2 FQNEAQ (reference sequence). In nucleotides, the CDR3 is TGTGCCAGCAGCCCTGACAGATTTGGCGAGCAGTACTTC. It yields the protein CASSPDRFGEQYF.

The chain joins TRBV6-1 to TRBJ2-2, with 9 bases fitting TRBD1. V lost 7 bases, J lost 5 bases, and 5 bases stayed unmatched. Germline loops: CDR1 MNHNS, CDR2 SASEGT. The CDR3 is 14 amino acids. The CDR3 region has the DNA TGTGCCAGCACCCGGGACAGGGCTACCGGGGAGCTGTTTTTT. Translation gives CASTRDRATGELFF.

J is TRBJ2-1 and V is TRBV18; 8 positions agree with TRBD2. The germline gives CDR1 KGHSH, CDR2 LQKENI. This CDR3 is 16 amino acids long. The trim removed 3 bases at V and 10 bases at J, leaving 14 bases unmatched. CDR3 in DNA: TGTGCCAGCTCACCGGTAACTAGCCTTCAGCGGGAGGAGCAGTTCTTC. Translated, it gives CASSPVTSLQREEQFF.

The chain uses TRBV28 and TRBJ2-5; 9 bases line up with TRBD1. Trimming at V came to 4 bases and at J to 0 bases, leaving 6 bases not matched to a gene. Germline-derived CDR1 and CDR2 are MDHEN and SYDVKM. CDR3 length: 16 amino acids. Here the CDR3 DNA reads TGTGCCAGCAGTTCCCAGGACAGGGGCGACCAAGAGACCCAGTACTTC. Translated: CASSSQDRGDQETQYF.

The chain couples TRBV7-2 to TRBJ2-5; 7 positions agree with TRBD1. The CDR3 sequence is 15 residues long. Trimming at V came to 4 bases and at J to 5 bases, leaving 10 bases not matched to a gene. The V gene's germline CDR1 is SGHTA and CDR2 FQGNSA. Here the CDR3 DNA reads TGTGCCAGCAGCTCAAATCAACAGGGGCGGGAGACCCAGTACTTC. This encodes CASSSNQQGRETQYF.

The chain uses TRBV4-2 and TRBJ1-2; 9 nucleotides align to TRBD1. V shed 4 bases and J 4 bases; nucleotides not matched to a gene: 4. The germline CDR1 and CDR2 sequences are LGHNA and YNFKEQ. The CDR3 spans 14 residues. CDR3 sequence (DNA): TGTGCCAGCAGCCGAGCGGACAGGGGCTATGGCTACACCTTC. This encodes CASSRADRGYGYTF.

V usage is TRBV2 and J usage is TRBJ2-7; 7 bases agree with TRBD2. CDR1 SNHLY and CDR2 FYNNEI come from the germline V gene. Trimming removed 3 bases from V and 7 bases from J; junction bases left unmatched: 12. The length of the CDR3 is 15 residues. CDR3 sequence (DNA): TGTGCCAGCAGTGACGGCGGGAGCCCCCCCCTAGAGCAGTACTTC. This gives the protein CASSDGGSPPLEQYF.

The chain employs TRBV5-4 and TRBJ2-5; weak D call: TRBD2 (5 bases). Trimming took 4 bases from V and 4 from J, leaving 11 bases between them. CDR1 SGHNT and CDR2 YYREEE come from the germline V gene (reference sequence). This CDR3 region has 13 residues. The CDR3 DNA sequence: TGTGCCAGCAGCCCCGTCCGGGGAGAGACCCAGTACTTC. Translating gives CASSPVRGETQYF.